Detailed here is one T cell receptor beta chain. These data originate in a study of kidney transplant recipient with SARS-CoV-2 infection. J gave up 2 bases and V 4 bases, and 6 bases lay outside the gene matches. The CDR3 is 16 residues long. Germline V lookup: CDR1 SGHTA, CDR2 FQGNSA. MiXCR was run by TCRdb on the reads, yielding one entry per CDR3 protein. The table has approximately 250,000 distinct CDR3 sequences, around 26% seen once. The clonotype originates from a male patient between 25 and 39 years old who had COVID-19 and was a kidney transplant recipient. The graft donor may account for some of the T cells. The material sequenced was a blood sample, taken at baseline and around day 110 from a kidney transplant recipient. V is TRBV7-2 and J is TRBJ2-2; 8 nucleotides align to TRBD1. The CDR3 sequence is CASSSGTGRNTGELFF. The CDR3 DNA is TGTGCCAGCAGCTCTGGGACAGGTCGAAACACCGGGGAGCTGTTTTTT.